The rows below give T cell receptor beta chains drawn from one sample of a study of identical twins. TCRdb re-derived calls from the 5' RACE reads in MiXCR, one entry per CDR3 protein. The sample yields around 670,000 distinct CDR3 sequences, over 5% seen once. The source material was naive T cells sorted from blood. The receptor source for this set is a man aged 18-30 years in good health. CDR3s include the opening cysteine and the closing phenylalanine or tryptophan. The order of the fields is D gene, J gene, clone size, V gene, CDR3 protein, CDR3 DNA. The D gene is left open where the match is weak. Size is omitted from some rows. Given values are once, few, many or a class for expanded clones.

d_gene: NA; j_gene: TRBJ2-1; abundance: many; v_gene: TRBV4-1; CDR3aa: CASSQESVDEQFF; CDR3nt: TGCGCCAGCAGCCAAGAATCGGTGGATGAGCAGTTCTTC
d_gene: NA; j_gene: TRBJ1-5; abundance: many; v_gene: TRBV6-1; CDR3aa: CASKTALNQPQHF; CDR3nt: TGTGCCAGCAAGACAGCTCTAAATCAGCCCCAGCATTTT
d_gene: TRBD1; j_gene: TRBJ1-1; abundance: few; v_gene: TRBV5-1; CDR3aa: CASSLGGQGAAAEAFF; CDR3nt: TGCGCCAGCAGCCTGGGGGGGCAGGGGGCGGCCGCTGAAGCTTTCTTT
d_gene: TRBD1; j_gene: TRBJ1-2; abundance: many; v_gene: TRBV7-9; CDR3aa: CASSPRDRIYGYTF; CDR3nt: TGTGCCAGCAGCCCAAGGGACAGAATCTATGGCTACACCTTC
d_gene: NA; j_gene: TRBJ2-3; abundance: many; v_gene: TRBV6-2/TRBV6-3; CDR3aa: CASSPAATTDTQYF; CDR3nt: TGTGCCAGCAGTCCCGCGGCGACCACAGATACGCAGTATTTT
d_gene: TRBD1; j_gene: TRBJ2-5; abundance: NA; v_gene: TRBV3-1; CDR3aa: CASSPVSLRSGGQETQYF; CDR3nt: TGTGCCAGCAGCCCCGTATCCTTAAGATCAGGGGGCCAAGAGACCCAGTACTTC
d_gene: NA; j_gene: TRBJ2-3; abundance: many; v_gene: TRBV28; CDR3aa: CANADSFTDTQYF; CDR3nt: TGTGCCAATGCGGACAGCTTCACAGATACGCAGTATTTT
d_gene: TRBD1; j_gene: TRBJ2-1; abundance: many; v_gene: TRBV5-5; CDR3aa: CASSTRPGTGNGRNEQFF; CDR3nt: TGTGCCAGCAGCACCCGTCCCGGGACAGGGAATGGGAGAAATGAGCAGTTCTTC
d_gene: TRBD2; j_gene: TRBJ2-2; abundance: NA; v_gene: TRBV2; CDR3aa: CASSEARGTSISNTGELFF; CDR3nt: TGTGCCAGCAGTGAAGCGCGCGGGACTAGCATATCGAACACCGGGGAGCTGTTTTTT
d_gene: TRBD2; j_gene: TRBJ2-3; abundance: many; v_gene: TRBV12-3/TRBV12-4; CDR3aa: CASSFLRGLAGGQEDTQYF; CDR3nt: TGTGCCAGCAGTTTTTTGAGGGGACTAGCGGGAGGGCAGGAAGATACGCAGTATTTT
d_gene: TRBD1; j_gene: TRBJ2-3; abundance: NA; v_gene: TRBV29-1; CDR3aa: CSIEGAADTQYF; CDR3nt: TGCAGCATCGAGGGGGCCGCAGATACGCAGTATTTT
d_gene: NA; j_gene: TRBJ2-7; abundance: many; v_gene: TRBV12-3/TRBV12-4; CDR3aa: CASSLMIGSAYEQYF; CDR3nt: TGTGCCAGCAGTTTGATGATAGGATCAGCCTACGAGCAGTACTTC
d_gene: NA; j_gene: TRBJ2-3; abundance: many; v_gene: TRBV12-3/TRBV12-4; CDR3aa: CASSLQAGTDTQYF; CDR3nt: TGTGCCAGCAGTTTACAGGCAGGGACAGATACGCAGTATTTT
d_gene: TRBD2; j_gene: TRBJ2-1; abundance: NA; v_gene: TRBV5-4; CDR3aa: CASSSAGLAVNEQFF; CDR3nt: TGTGCCAGCAGCTCAGCCGGACTAGCTGTGAATGAGCAGTTCTTC
d_gene: NA; j_gene: TRBJ2-3; abundance: few; v_gene: TRBV6-2/TRBV6-3; CDR3aa: CASSGPSRAGSSTDTQYF; CDR3nt: TGTGCCAGCAGTGGCCCCTCCCGGGCGGGGAGTAGCACAGATACGCAGTATTTT
d_gene: TRBD2; j_gene: TRBJ2-1; abundance: NA; v_gene: TRBV5-4; CDR3aa: CVSSFRGEPPSGRANEQFF; CDR3nt: TGTGTCAGCAGCTTTCGAGGGGAACCCCCCAGCGGGAGGGCCAATGAGCAGTTCTTC
d_gene: TRBD2; j_gene: TRBJ2-6; abundance: few; v_gene: TRBV5-1; CDR3aa: CASSGTSGRGAGANVLTF; CDR3nt: TGCGCCAGCAGCGGGACTAGCGGGAGAGGAGCTGGGGCCAACGTCCTGACTTTC
d_gene: NA; j_gene: TRBJ2-1; abundance: many; v_gene: TRBV6-1; CDR3aa: CASSQHLEGYNEQFF; CDR3nt: TGTGCCAGCAGTCAACACCTTGAGGGATACAATGAGCAGTTCTTC
d_gene: NA; j_gene: TRBJ2-7; abundance: few; v_gene: TRBV7-8; CDR3aa: CASSLMREEQYF; CDR3nt: TGTGCCAGCAGCTTAATGCGTGAGGAGCAGTACTTC
d_gene: NA; j_gene: TRBJ1-5; abundance: NA; v_gene: TRBV6-2/TRBV6-3; CDR3aa: CASSFGISNQPQHF; CDR3nt: TGTGCCAGCAGTTTCGGGATTAGCAATCAGCCCCAGCATTTT
d_gene: TRBD2; j_gene: TRBJ2-1; abundance: many; v_gene: TRBV5-8; CDR3aa: CASSSGTSGHNEQFF; CDR3nt: TGTGCCAGCAGCTCCGGGACTAGCGGCCACAATGAGCAGTTCTTC
d_gene: NA; j_gene: TRBJ2-3; abundance: many; v_gene: TRBV20-1; CDR3aa: CSANRDPQYF; CDR3nt: TGCAGTGCTAACCGGGACCCCCAGTATTTT
d_gene: NA; j_gene: TRBJ2-2; abundance: many; v_gene: TRBV12-3/TRBV12-4; CDR3aa: CASSLWEGTGELFF; CDR3nt: TGTGCCAGCAGTTTATGGGAAGGGACCGGGGAGCTGTTTTTT
d_gene: NA; j_gene: TRBJ2-1; abundance: NA; v_gene: TRBV14; CDR3aa: CASSQGTIFYNEQFF; CDR3nt: TGTGCCAGCAGCCAGGGCACCATATTCTACAATGAGCAGTTCTTC
d_gene: TRBD2; j_gene: TRBJ2-7; abundance: many; v_gene: TRBV7-9; CDR3aa: CASSSETSGPYEQYF; CDR3nt: TGTGCCAGCAGCTCGGAGACTAGCGGACCCTACGAGCAGTACTTC
d_gene: NA; j_gene: TRBJ1-2; abundance: NA; v_gene: TRBV25-1; CDR3aa: CASSELTQRDYGYTF; CDR3nt: TGTGCCAGCAGTGAATTGACTCAGAGGGACTATGGCTACACCTTC
d_gene: TRBD2; j_gene: TRBJ2-3; abundance: many; v_gene: TRBV5-1; CDR3aa: CASSFGLAGGSTDTQYF; CDR3nt: TGCGCCAGCAGCTTCGGACTAGCGGGGGGTAGCACAGATACGCAGTATTTT
d_gene: TRBD2; j_gene: TRBJ2-5; abundance: many; v_gene: TRBV20-1; CDR3aa: CSATSGLQETQYF; CDR3nt: TGCAGTGCAACTAGCGGACTCCAAGAGACCCAGTACTTC
d_gene: TRBD2; j_gene: TRBJ2-7; abundance: NA; v_gene: TRBV29-1; CDR3aa: CSAYIAGVKEDEQYF; CDR3nt: TGCAGCGCCTATATAGCGGGCGTTAAGGAAGACGAGCAGTACTTC
d_gene: TRBD2; j_gene: TRBJ2-7; abundance: many; v_gene: TRBV2; CDR3aa: CAKRAAGGYEQYF; CDR3nt: TGTGCCAAGAGGGCAGCGGGAGGCTACGAGCAGTACTTC
d_gene: NA; j_gene: TRBJ2-1; abundance: many; v_gene: TRBV6-2/TRBV6-3; CDR3aa: CASSSTRSSYNEQFF; CDR3nt: TGTGCCAGCAGTTCGACGAGGAGCTCCTACAATGAGCAGTTCTTC
d_gene: NA; j_gene: TRBJ1-5; abundance: many; v_gene: TRBV12-3/TRBV12-4; CDR3aa: CASSLGSGSGQPQHF; CDR3nt: TGTGCCAGCAGTTTAGGGTCGGGATCGGGTCAGCCCCAGCATTTT
d_gene: NA; j_gene: TRBJ2-1; abundance: many; v_gene: TRBV5-6; CDR3aa: CASSLKRPRVDNEQFF; CDR3nt: TGTGCCAGCAGCTTGAAAAGGCCCAGGGTGGACAATGAGCAGTTCTTC
d_gene: TRBD2; j_gene: TRBJ2-1; abundance: few; v_gene: TRBV7-9; CDR3aa: CASSPRLEKRGYNEQFF; CDR3nt: TGTGCCAGCAGCCCCCGACTAGAAAAGCGGGGATACAATGAGCAGTTCTTC
d_gene: NA; j_gene: TRBJ2-3; abundance: NA; v_gene: TRBV4-1; CDR3aa: CASSQTPTTDTQYF; CDR3nt: TGCGCCAGCAGCCAAACACCCACCACAGATACGCAGTATTTT
d_gene: NA; j_gene: TRBJ2-7; abundance: many; v_gene: TRBV6-5; CDR3aa: CASSPGHYEQYF; CDR3nt: TGTGCCAGCAGTCCGGGACATTACGAGCAGTACTTC
d_gene: TRBD2; j_gene: TRBJ2-1; abundance: many; v_gene: TRBV7-2; CDR3aa: CASSQTSVSYNEQFF; CDR3nt: TGTGCCAGCAGCCAAACTAGCGTGTCCTACAATGAGCAGTTCTTC
d_gene: NA; j_gene: TRBJ1-5; abundance: many; v_gene: TRBV5-1; CDR3aa: CASSLSSRNQPQHF; CDR3nt: TGCGCCAGCAGCTTGAGTAGCCGTAATCAGCCCCAGCATTTT
d_gene: TRBD2; j_gene: TRBJ2-2; abundance: many; v_gene: TRBV12-3/TRBV12-4; CDR3aa: CASSLAGTKGRELFF; CDR3nt: TGTGCCAGCAGTTTAGCCGGGACTAAGGGTCGGGAGCTGTTTTTT
d_gene: NA; j_gene: TRBJ2-1; abundance: NA; v_gene: TRBV15; CDR3aa: CATSRAGNVNEQFF; CDR3nt: TGTGCCACCAGCAGGGCAGGGAATGTTAATGAGCAGTTCTTC
d_gene: NA; j_gene: TRBJ1-5; abundance: NA; v_gene: TRBV19; CDR3aa: CASSIRTAVIAQPQHF; CDR3nt: TGTGCCAGTAGTATCCGGACAGCCGTCATCGCTCAGCCCCAGCATTTT
d_gene: NA; j_gene: TRBJ2-7; abundance: few; v_gene: TRBV6-2/TRBV6-3; CDR3aa: CASSEADQTYEQYF; CDR3nt: TGTGCCAGCAGTGAGGCAGATCAGACCTACGAGCAGTACTTC
d_gene: TRBD2; j_gene: TRBJ2-1; abundance: NA; v_gene: TRBV11-2; CDR3aa: CASSLLVTGLLPVYNEQFF; CDR3nt: TGTGCCAGCAGCTTACTGGTAACGGGACTACTTCCGGTGTACAATGAGCAGTTCTTC
d_gene: TRBD2; j_gene: TRBJ2-1; abundance: many; v_gene: TRBV5-1; CDR3aa: CASSSERGYEQFF; CDR3nt: TGCGCCAGCAGCTCAGAGCGGGGATATGAGCAGTTCTTC
d_gene: NA; j_gene: TRBJ2-7; abundance: few; v_gene: TRBV9; CDR3aa: CASSKGGTGLKTYEQYF; CDR3nt: TGTGCCAGCAGCAAAGGGGGAACAGGGCTAAAGACCTACGAGCAGTACTTC
d_gene: NA; j_gene: TRBJ2-4; abundance: NA; v_gene: TRBV7-9; CDR3aa: CASSLEENLAKNIQYF; CDR3nt: TGTGCCAGCAGCTTAGAAGAGAATCTAGCCAAAAACATTCAGTACTTC
d_gene: TRBD1; j_gene: TRBJ1-1; abundance: few; v_gene: TRBV12-5; CDR3aa: CASGLVRDRGLVDTEAFF; CDR3nt: TGTGCTAGTGGTTTGGTACGGGACAGGGGGCTTGTGGACACTGAAGCTTTCTTT
d_gene: NA; j_gene: TRBJ2-5; abundance: many; v_gene: TRBV15; CDR3aa: CATSRVASPQETQYF; CDR3nt: TGTGCCACCAGCAGAGTAGCTAGCCCCCAAGAGACCCAGTACTTC
d_gene: TRBD1; j_gene: TRBJ2-2; abundance: NA; v_gene: TRBV5-4; CDR3aa: CASSIQGWNTGELFF; CDR3nt: TGTGCCAGCAGCATACAGGGGTGGAACACCGGGGAGCTGTTTTTT
d_gene: NA; j_gene: TRBJ2-5; abundance: many; v_gene: TRBV5-1; CDR3aa: CASRGGAAQETQYF; CDR3nt: TGCGCCAGCAGGGGGGGAGCGGCACAAGAGACCCAGTACTTC
d_gene: TRBD2; j_gene: TRBJ2-1; abundance: many; v_gene: TRBV12-3/TRBV12-4; CDR3aa: CASSFSSGSRDEQFF; CDR3nt: TGTGCCAGCAGTTTCTCTAGCGGGAGCCGCGATGAGCAGTTCTTC